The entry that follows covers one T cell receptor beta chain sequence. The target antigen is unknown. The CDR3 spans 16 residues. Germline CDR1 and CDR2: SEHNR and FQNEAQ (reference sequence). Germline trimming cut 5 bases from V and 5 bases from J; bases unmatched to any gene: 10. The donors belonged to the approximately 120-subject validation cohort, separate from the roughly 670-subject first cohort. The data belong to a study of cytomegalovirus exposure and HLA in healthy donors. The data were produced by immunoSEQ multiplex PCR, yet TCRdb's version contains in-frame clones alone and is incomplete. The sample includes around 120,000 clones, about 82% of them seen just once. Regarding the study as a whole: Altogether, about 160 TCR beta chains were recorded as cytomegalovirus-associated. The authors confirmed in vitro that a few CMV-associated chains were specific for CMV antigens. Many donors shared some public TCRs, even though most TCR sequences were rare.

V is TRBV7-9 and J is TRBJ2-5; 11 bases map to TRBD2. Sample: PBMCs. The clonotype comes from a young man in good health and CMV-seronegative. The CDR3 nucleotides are TGTGCCAGCAGCCTTGGACTAGCGGGTAGAAGGGAGACCCAGTACTTC. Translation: CASSLGLAGRRETQYF.